One and the same sample provided the 30 T cell receptor beta chains below, sequenced in a study of blood T cell repertoires in COVID-19. Using immunoSEQ multiplex PCR, the repertoire was profiled, and TCRdb retains in-frame clones only, with some absent. This repertoire shows tens of thousands of clones, approximately 89% found once; its top ten account for around 2.1%. Sequencing was performed on peripheral blood. Every receptor here comes from a man in his forties or fifties with acute or convalescent COVID-19.

CDR3 loop: CASSPRREGSYEQYF. The CDR3 DNA follows: TGTGCCAGCAGCCCTCGGCGGGAGGGCTCCTACGAGCAGTACTTC. The rearrangement joins TRBV6-6 to TRBJ2-7, with 9 bases aligning to TRBD2. V lost 6 bases to trimming and J lost 0 bases; unmatched junction nucleotides: 6. The CDR3 consists of 15 residues. Looked up from germline, CDR1 is MNHNY and CDR2 is SVGAGI (reference sequence).

The gene calls are TRBV25-1 and TRBJ1-5; TRBD1 matches at 10 bases. The CDR3 sequence is 17 residues long. V lost 3 bases, J lost 0 bases, and 5 bases stayed unmatched. Germline-derived CDR1 and CDR2 are MGHDK and SYGVNS. The CDR3 reads CASSEGQGMDSNQPQHF. CDR3 bases: TGTGCCAGCAGTGAGGGACAGGGGATGGATAGCAATCAGCCCCAGCATTTT.

The rearrangement joins TRBV3-1 (or the pseudogene TRBV3-2) to TRBJ2-3; 7 bases match TRBD2. The CDR3 consists of 15 residues. Germline V CDR1 and CDR2: LGHDT, YNNKEL (reference sequence). After removal of 5 bases from V and 1 base from J, the junction contained 6 bases not matched to a gene. The CDR3 is CASSTYSGRTDTQYF. The CDR3 nucleotides read TGTGCCAGCAGCACCTATAGCGGGCGCACAGATACGCAGTATTTT.

The CDR3 is CASSVSPPAPFSTDTQYF. The CDR3 coding sequence is TGTGCCAGCAGCGTATCCCCCCCCGCGCCTTTTAGCACAGATACGCAGTATTTT. The chain couples TRBV9 to TRBJ2-3, with D hard to call. Germline CDR1 is SGDLS and CDR2 is YYNGEE. CDR3 length equals 18 residues. Trimming took 1 base from V and 0 from J, leaving 18 bases between them. Combining the CDR3 with reference TRBV9 and TRBJ2-3 gives the whole variable domain DSGVTQTPKHLITATGQRVTLRCSPRSGDLSVYWYQQSLDQGLQFLIQYYNGEERAKGNILERFSAQQFPDLHSELNLSSLELGDSALYFCASSVSPPAPFSTDTQYFGPGTRLTVL.

The V and J genes are TRBV28 and TRBJ2-2; D remains unclear. Trimming pared 4 bases from V and 5 bases from J, leaving 14 bases between. CDR1 is MDHEN and CDR2 is SYDVKM in the germline V gene. The CDR3 is made up of 15 amino acids. CDR3 DNA: TGTGCCAGCAGTTCTTGGCAGATTCTTACCGGGGAGCTGTTTTTT. It encodes CASSSWQILTGELFF.

The V gene is TRBV15, the J gene TRBJ2-1; TRBD2 agrees at 10 bases. Germline loops: CDR1 LNHNV, CDR2 YYDKDF (reference sequence). This CDR3 contains 13 residues. V was pared by 8 bases and J by 3 bases, with 1 base of the junction left unmatched. Here the CDR3 reads CATRTSGYNEQFF. The CDR3 DNA sequence: TGTGCCACCCGGACTAGCGGCTACAATGAGCAGTTCTTC.

This chain links TRBV9 with TRBJ2-5, with D possibly being TRBD2 (6 bases). Germline V gives CDR1 SGDLS, CDR2 YYNGEE. V shed 3 bases and J shed 1 base, with 13 bases lying between them. The CDR3 covers 15 residues. This CDR3 reads CASSDPAGRQETQYF. The CDR3 nucleotides are TGTGCCAGCAGCGACCCAGCGGGCCGCCAAGAGACCCAGTACTTC.

This clone was seen just once. The gene calls are TRBV29-1 and TRBJ2-1; 11 bases align to TRBD1. Germline V gives CDR1 SQVTM, CDR2 ANQGSEA. The CDR3 is 13 residues long. Losses at the gene ends were 7 bases for V and 4 bases for J; bases not matched to a gene: 3. The CDR3 nucleotides are TGCAGCGGTGGGACAGGGGGTTACAATGAGCAGTTCTTC. This translates into CSGGTGGYNEQFF.

The count of this clone is one. The chain uses TRBV24-1 and TRBJ1-5, with 7 bases matching TRBD1. Unmatched junction bases numbered 3, after V lost 4 bases and J lost 7 bases. Germline V gene sequence: CDR1 KGHDR, CDR2 SFDVKD. There are 13 residues in the CDR3. This CDR3 is CATSDRGSQPQHF. The CDR3 nucleotides read TGTGCCACCAGTGACAGGGGGTCCCAGCCCCAGCATTTT.

The J gene is TRBJ2-5, the V gene TRBV5-1, with TRBD1 identical over 9 bases. The CDR3 has 15 residues. V was clipped by 0 bases and J by 4 bases; unmatched bases: 4. The germline CDR1 and CDR2 sequences are SGHRS and YFSETQ. CDR3 sequence reads: CASSLAGTGRETQYF. CDR3 in DNA: TGCGCCAGCAGCTTGGCCGGGACAGGGCGAGAGACCCAGTACTTC.

This rearrangement joins TRBV7-3 to TRBJ2-3; 7 bases line up with TRBD1. CDR3 size: 15 residues. With 5 bases clipped from V and 1 base from J, the junction kept 6 bases outside the gene matches. Per the germline V gene, CDR1 is SGHTA and CDR2 is FQGTGA. For the CDR3, the DNA is TGTGCCAGCAGCCCACAGGGGTTGGGCACAGATACGCAGTATTTT. This codes for CASSPQGLGTDTQYF.

This chain joins TRBV6-5 and TRBJ2-2; no clear D. The length of the CDR3 is 15 residues. V lost 2 bases, J lost 0 bases, and 7 bases lay in between. Germline CDR1 is MNHEY and CDR2 is SVGAGI. CDR3 loop: CASSYRRTNTGELFF. Here the CDR3 DNA reads TGTGCCAGCAGTTACCGGCGGACGAACACCGGGGAGCTGTTTTTT.

This chain joins TRBV4-3 and TRBJ2-3; a possible D gene is TRBD1 (5 bases). The CDR3 spans 18 residues. Looked up from germline, CDR1 is LGHNA and CDR2 is YSLEER. V dropped 2 bases and J dropped 3 bases, with 21 bases sitting between them. The CDR3: CASSQTRRRGYITDTQYF. Here the CDR3 DNA reads TGCGCCAGCAGCCAAACTCGGAGAAGGGGCTATATAACAGATACGCAGTATTTT.

The count of this clone is one. The rearrangement uses TRBV5-5 and TRBJ1-3; D gene ambiguous. Germline V lookup: CDR1 SGHKS, CDR2 YYEKEE (reference sequence). This CDR3 contains 14 residues. The V end lost 1 base, the J end lost 4 bases, and 9 bases lay between the germline ends. The CDR3 protein is CASSLLSSGNTIYF. The CDR3 bases are TGTGCCAGCAGCTTGTTGTCATCAGGAAACACCATATATTTT.

This clone appeared a single time. This chain connects TRBV12-3 or TRBV12-4 to TRBJ2-3; the D is unclear. V was cut by 7 bases and J by 5 bases, with 10 bases left in between. The CDR3 totals 12 residues. The CDR3 bases are TGTGCCAGCACCCCGTCAGGAGATACGCAGTATTTT. Its translation is CASTPSGDTQYF.

The rearrangement uses TRBV5-5 and TRBJ2-4, with no clear D. The CDR3 has 16 residues. Trimming left V 4 bases short and J 9 bases short, with 23 bases between. CDR1 and CDR2 (germline): SGHKS, YYEKEE (reference sequence). CDR3 amino acids: CASSPDIGAVNGIQYF. CDR3 DNA: TGTGCCAGCAGCCCCGACATTGGTGCAGTAAACGGCATTCAGTACTTC.

The chain has TRBV12-3 or TRBV12-4 and TRBJ1-2, with 9 positions matching TRBD1. The CDR3 extends over 13 amino acids. V shed 4 bases, J shed 7 bases, and the junction held 4 bases outside the gene matches. The CDR3: CASSSTGGAGYTF. In DNA form, the CDR3 reads TGTGCCAGCAGTTCGACAGGGGGGGCTGGCTACACCTTC.

The chain uses TRBV21-1 and TRBJ1-4. TRBV21-1 is labeled a pseudogene. The CDR3 extends over 11 amino acids. The CDR3 protein is CASGSREKLFF. In DNA, the CDR3 is TGTGCCAGTGGTAGTAGAGAAAAACTGTTTTTT.

J is TRBJ1-1 and V is TRBV5-6, with D perhaps matching TRBD1 (5 bases). This CDR3 has 14 amino acids. Germline V lookup: CDR1 SGHDT, CDR2 YYEEEE. V was clipped by 2 bases and J by 6 bases, with 14 bases between them. CDR3 loop: CASSFFQGLPEAFF. CDR3 bases: TGTGCCAGCAGCTTTTTCCAGGGACTCCCTGAAGCTTTCTTT.

The gene calls are TRBV7-6 and TRBJ2-2; 11 positions agree with TRBD1. The trim removed 5 bases at V and 0 bases at J, leaving 5 bases unmatched. The germline V gene encodes CDR1 SGHVS and CDR2 FNYEAQ. The CDR3 is 17 amino acids. The CDR3: CASSPGTGGTNTGELFF. As DNA, the CDR3 is TGTGCCAGCAGCCCCGGGACAGGGGGAACGAACACCGGGGAGCTGTTTTTT.

The chain combines TRBV7-2 with TRBJ1-6, with 9 bases matching TRBD1. CDR1 is SGHTA, CDR2 FQGNSA, per germline. The CDR3 is made up of 17 amino acids. Germline trimming cut 0 bases from V and 9 bases from J; bases unmatched to any gene: 9. The CDR3 bases are TGTGCCAGCAGCTTAGCGGGTCTTCGGACAGGGGTTTCACCCCTCCACTTT. Translation gives CASSLAGLRTGVSPLHF.

The CDR3 region is CASSHPGGTQYF. In nucleotides, the CDR3 is TGTGCCAGCAGCCACCCAGGGGGTACGCAGTATTTT. The chain uses TRBV7-8 and TRBJ2-3; 7 positions agree with TRBD1. With 5 bases clipped from V and 8 bases from J, the junction kept 4 bases outside the gene matches. Per the germline V gene, CDR1 is SGHVS and CDR2 is FQNEAQ. This CDR3 spans 12 amino acids.

The gene calls are TRBV30 and TRBJ2-5; D is possibly TRBD2 (6 bases). CDR1 is GTSNPN, CDR2 SVGIG, per germline (reference sequence). Deletions cut 2 bases from V and 1 base from J, with 8 bases between. The CDR3 spans 13 residues. CDR3 sequence reads: CAWSTGVQETQYF. Here the CDR3 DNA reads TGTGCCTGGAGTACGGGGGTCCAAGAGACCCAGTACTTC.

The rearrangement links TRBV11-2 to TRBJ1-5, with a tentative D call TRBD1 (5 bases). CDR1 and CDR2 (germline): SGHAT, FQNNGV. V was clipped by 1 base and J by 1 base, with 14 bases between them. The CDR3 has 17 amino acids. In nucleotides, the CDR3 is TGTGCCAGCAGCTTAGTTGGGGCAGGAAGAAGCAATCAGCCCCAGCATTTT. Translation gives CASSLVGAGRSNQPQHF.

The chain has TRBV7-9 and TRBJ2-2; D possibly corresponds to TRBD2 (5 bases). Trimming took off 5 bases at V and 5 bases at J, with 9 bases between the two ends. The CDR3 runs to 13 residues. From germline, CDR1 is SEHNR and CDR2 FQNEAQ (reference sequence). CDR3: CASSELETGELFF. In DNA, the CDR3 is TGTGCCAGCAGCGAACTAGAAACCGGGGAGCTGTTTTTT.

The V call is TRBV9, the J call TRBJ2-7; D possibly corresponds to TRBD1 (5 bases). The V and J ends lost 7 bases and 0 bases respectively, with 14 bases between them. The CDR3 is 14 residues long. CDR1 SGDLS and CDR2 YYNGEE come from the germline V gene. The CDR3 DNA is TGTGCCAGCTTTAAAAGGGGTAGCTCCTACGAGCAGTACGTC. It encodes CASFKRGSSYEQYV.

The chain has TRBV5-1 and TRBJ1-3; D ambiguous. From germline, CDR1 is SGHRS and CDR2 YFSETQ. V dropped 4 bases and J dropped 2 bases, with 7 bases sitting between them. This CDR3 has 13 residues. CDR3 loop: CASSPEAGNTIYF. The CDR3 DNA follows: TGCGCCAGCAGCCCCGAGGCTGGAAACACCATATATTTT.

V usage is TRBV3-1 (or the pseudogene TRBV3-2) and J usage is TRBJ2-1; D unresolved. The CDR3 spans 13 residues. Trimming cost V 5 bases and J 10 bases, with 15 bases left between them. Germline V CDR1 and CDR2: LGHDT, YNNKEL (reference sequence). The CDR3 spells CASSASVRKEQFF. The CDR3 coding sequence is TGTGCCAGCAGCGCAAGCGTTCGGAAAGAGCAGTTCTTC.

This chain links TRBV5-1 with TRBJ2-5; 9 bases are a match to TRBD2. V trimming: 2 bases; J trimming: 9 bases; junction bases outside the gene matches: 5. Per the germline V gene, CDR1 is SGHRS and CDR2 is YFSETQ. The CDR3 loop spans 13 amino acids. The CDR3 DNA reads as TGCGCCAGCAGCTTTCCCCAGCGGGAGGCCCAGTACTTC. Residues: CASSFPQREAQYF.

This clone was observed a handful of times. The J gene is TRBJ2-1, the V gene TRBV10-2; 11 bases align to TRBD1. The V gene's germline CDR1 is WSHSY and CDR2 SAAADI. The CDR3 has 15 residues. Trimming took 6 bases from V and 15 from J; bases not matched to a gene: 16. CDR3 in amino acids: CASRAGQGAKIGTFF. DNA for the CDR3: TGCGCCAGCAGAGCAGGACAGGGGGCTAAGATCGGTACGTTCTTC.